Presented here are 4 T cell receptor beta chains from one specimen sequenced in a study of neoadjuvant anti-PD-1 for oral cavity cancer. Measured with immunoSEQ multiplex PCR; TCRdb has only the in-frame clones, and not every one. The data show more than 10,000 clones, around 66% seen once. Here the sequenced sample was PBMCs, taken before nivolumab (anti-PD-1) treatment. All receptors derive from a person between 40 and 85 years old with oral cavity squamous cell carcinoma.

The V and J genes are TRBV16 and TRBJ1-2; D is unclear. The V gene lost 0 bases and the J gene lost 5 bases, with 19 bases spanning the gap. Germline values: CDR1 KGHSY, CDR2 FQNENV. The CDR3 length is 17 residues. CDR3 sequence: CASSQSGTRAFVYGYTF. The CDR3 DNA follows: TGTGCCAGCAGCCAATCGGGAACAAGGGCGTTTGTGTATGGCTACACCTTC.

This clone occurred a few times. The rearrangement links TRBV7-9 to TRBJ2-3; D possibly uses TRBD1 or TRBD2 (5 bases each). CDR3 size: 15 residues. From germline, CDR1 is SEHNR and CDR2 FQNEAQ (reference sequence). The V end was cut by 3 bases, the J end by 2 bases, with 12 bases between. CDR3 DNA sequence: TGTGCCAGCAGCTTCCGGGACCAGTCCACAGATACGCAGTATTTT. Protein sequence: CASSFRDQSTDTQYF.

This sequence joins TRBV5-1 and TRBJ2-2; D gene unclear. The CDR3 spans 15 residues. The germline V gene has CDR1 SGHRS and CDR2 YFSETQ. V gave up 0 bases and J gave up 1 base, with 7 bases separating them. For the CDR3, the DNA is TGCGCCAGCAGCTTGGATTCAGGGAACACCGGGGAGCTGTTTTTT. It translates to CASSLDSGNTGELFF.

The gene calls are TRBV15 and TRBJ1-1, with TRBD1 identical over 7 bases. The V segment lost 4 bases and the J segment 4 bases; nucleotides outside the gene matches: 6. Germline CDR1 reads LNHNV; CDR2 reads YYDKDF (reference sequence). The length of the CDR3 is 14 residues. CDR3 DNA: TGTGCCACCAGCACGTCGGCAGGGGGCACTGAAGCTTTCTTT. Protein sequence: CATSTSAGGTEAFF.